The present TCR beta chain was sequenced within a study of stem cell transplantation in POMP-related autoinflammatory disease. Regarding the study as a whole: Across all analyzed T-cell subsets, patients with PRAID tended toward reduced diversity and increased clonality.

Details on this clone: The antigen remains unidentified.

The repertoire was sequenced with immunoSEQ multiplex PCR; TCRdb's copy has only in-frame clones and lacks some. The sample carries some 70,000 clones, approximately 91% recorded once. Germline lookup yields CDR1 KGHDR and CDR2 SFDVKD. This CDR3 has 16 residues. Trimming left V 4 bases short and J 0 bases short, with 13 bases between. Sequenced material: CD4+ T cells from PBMCs, taken after stem cell transplantation. The chain combines TRBV24-1 with TRBJ2-3, with a weak D call TRBD1 (6 bases). This receptor was obtained from a human patient with POMP-related autoinflammation and immune dysregulation (PRAID). The T cells may come from the graft donor. The CDR3 protein is CATSDPGQSSTDTQYF. The CDR3 DNA is TGTGCCACCAGTGACCCCGGACAGTCCAGCACAGATACGCAGTATTTT.